The T cell receptor (beta chain) described here comes from a study of T cells expressing NK-cell markers. This CDR3 spans 16 amino acids. The V gene's germline CDR1 is SGHRS and CDR2 YFSETQ. Following a re-call of the 5' RACE reads, TCRdb has one entry per CDR3 protein and lacks DNA. This repertoire includes 350,000 to 450,000 distinct CDR3 sequences. The sample consisted of blood T cells: a sorted CD56 or NKG2C T cell subset, CD4+ or CD8+ T cells, or bulk PBMC T cells (not recorded which). The chain recombines TRBV5-1 with TRBJ2-3; TCRdb's assignment of TRBD1 cannot be checked, as there is no DNA. This TCR derives from a man aged 18-69 years in good health. CDR3 in amino acids: CASSSQADRGGDTQYF. Full variable domain (remainder filled in from reference TRBV5-1 and TRBJ2-3): KAGVTQTPRYLIKTRGQQVTLSCSPISGHRSVSWYQQTPGQGLQFLFEYFSETQRNKGNFPGRFSGRQFSNSRSEMNVSTLELGDSALYLCASSSQADRGGDTQYFGPGTRLTVL.